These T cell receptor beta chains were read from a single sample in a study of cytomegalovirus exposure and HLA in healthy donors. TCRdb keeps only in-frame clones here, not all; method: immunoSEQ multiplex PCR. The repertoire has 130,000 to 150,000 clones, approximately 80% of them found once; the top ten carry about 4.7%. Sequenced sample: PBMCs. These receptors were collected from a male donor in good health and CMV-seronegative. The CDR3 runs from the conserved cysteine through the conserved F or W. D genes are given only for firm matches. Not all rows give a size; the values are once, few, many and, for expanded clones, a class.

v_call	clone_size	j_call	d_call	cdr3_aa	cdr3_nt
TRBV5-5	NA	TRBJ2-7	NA	CASSPRTGIGYEQYF	TGTGCCAGCAGCCCGAGAACAGGGATAGGGTACGAGCAGTACTTC
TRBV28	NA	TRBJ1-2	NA	CASSPPSRRAGYGYTF	TGTGCCAGCAGTCCACCCTCCAGACGAGCCGGGTATGGCTACACCTTC
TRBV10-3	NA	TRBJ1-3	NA	CAISGKWSSGNTIYF	TGTGCCATCAGTGGGAAGTGGAGTTCTGGAAACACCATATATTTT
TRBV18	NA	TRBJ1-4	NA	CASSLNPVGPTNEKLFF	TGTGCCAGCTCACTGAACCCCGTGGGCCCAACTAATGAAAAACTGTTTTTT
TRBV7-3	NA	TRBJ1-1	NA	CASSTRENTEAFF	TGTGCCAGCAGCACTAGAGAGAACACTGAAGCTTTCTTT
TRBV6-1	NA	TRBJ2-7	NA	CASTYPGSEQYF	TGTGCCAGTACTTACCCAGGATCCGAGCAGTACTTC
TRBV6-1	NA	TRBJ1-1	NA	CASKPGNMEAFF	TGTGCCAGCAAACCAGGGAATATGGAAGCTTTCTTT
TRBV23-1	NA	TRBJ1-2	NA	CASSQRVGDYYGYTF	TGCGCCAGCAGTCAGAGAGTAGGAGATTACTATGGCTACACCTTC
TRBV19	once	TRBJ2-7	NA	CASSISGGDTYEQYF	TGTGCCAGTAGTATTAGTGGCGGGGATACCTACGAGCAGTACTTC
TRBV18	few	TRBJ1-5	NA	CASSDRSDQPQHF	TGTGCCAGCTCCGACAGGAGCGATCAGCCCCAGCATTTT
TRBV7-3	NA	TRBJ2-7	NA	CASSLLSGPYEQYF	TGTGCCAGCAGCCTCCTTAGCGGTCCCTACGAGCAGTACTTC
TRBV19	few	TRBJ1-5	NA	CASSSDSDQPQHF	TGTGCCAGTAGTTCGGACTCTGATCAGCCCCAGCATTTT
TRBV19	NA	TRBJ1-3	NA	CASRNDGSGNTIYF	TGTGCCAGTAGAAATGACGGGAGTGGAAACACCATATATTTT
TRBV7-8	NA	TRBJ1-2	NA	CASSLGPYGYTF	TGTGCCAGCAGCTTAGGGCCTTACGGCTACACCTTC
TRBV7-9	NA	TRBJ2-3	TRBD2	CASSSRGGAGDTQYF	TGTGCCAGCAGTTCCCGCGGGGGGGCGGGGGATACGCAGTATTTT
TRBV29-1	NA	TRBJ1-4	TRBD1	CSARDRVGKLFF	TGCAGCGCCCGGGACAGGGTAGGAAAACTGTTTTTT
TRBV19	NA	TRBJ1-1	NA	CASSITGILYTEAFF	TGTGCCAGTAGTATTACGGGGATTTTATACACTGAAGCTTTCTTT
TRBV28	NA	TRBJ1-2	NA	CASRSYKGYTF	TGTGCCAGCAGATCTTATAAGGGGTACACCTTC
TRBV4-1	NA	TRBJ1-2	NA	CASSQAERVSLNYGYTF	TGCGCCAGCAGCCAAGCTGAGAGGGTCTCTCTAAACTATGGCTACACCTTC
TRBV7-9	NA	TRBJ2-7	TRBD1	CASSLADRVYEQYF	TGTGCCAGCAGCTTAGCGGACAGGGTCTACGAGCAGTACTTC
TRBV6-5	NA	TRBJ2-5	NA	CASSYSGGITTQYF	TGTGCCAGCAGTTACTCGGGGGGTATTACGACCCAGTACTTC
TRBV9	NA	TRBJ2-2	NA	CASSITLRGANTGELFF	TGTGCCAGCAGCATAACTCTTCGCGGGGCGAACACCGGGGAGCTGTTTTTT
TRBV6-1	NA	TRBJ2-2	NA	CASSEAFGVFGELFF	TGTGCCAGCAGTGAAGCCTTTGGAGTGTTCGGGGAGCTGTTTTTT
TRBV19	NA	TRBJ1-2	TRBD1	CASRITGGGYGYTF	TGTGCCAGTAGGATCACAGGGGGTGGATATGGCTACACCTTC
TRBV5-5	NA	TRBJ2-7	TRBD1	CASSLRWDRVYEQYF	TGTGCCAGCAGCTTGAGGTGGGACAGAGTCTACGAGCAGTACTTC
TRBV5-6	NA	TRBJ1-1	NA	CASSLDWTPEAFF	TGTGCCAGCAGCTTGGATTGGACTCCTGAAGCTTTCTTT
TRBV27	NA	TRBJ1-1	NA	CASNSWGPGGAFF	TGTGCCAGCAATTCCTGGGGGCCGGGGGGTGCTTTCTTT
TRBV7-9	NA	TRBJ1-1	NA	CASSSRLGEAFF	TGTGCCAGCAGCTCCCGACTGGGTGAAGCTTTCTTT
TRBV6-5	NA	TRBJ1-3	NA	CASSSALTGNTIYF	TGTGCCAGCAGTTCCGCCCTAACAGGGAACACCATATATTTT
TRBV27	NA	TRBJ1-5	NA	CASKSAGRALNQPQHF	TGTGCCAGCAAGTCGGCAGGGAGGGCCCTCAATCAGCCCCAGCATTTT
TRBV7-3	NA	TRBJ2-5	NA	CASSPGVQETQYF	TGTGCCAGCAGTCCAGGGGTACAAGAGACCCAGTACTTC
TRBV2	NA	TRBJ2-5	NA	CASSLPEPVTQYF	TGTGCCAGCAGTTTGCCCGAACCGGTGACCCAGTACTTC
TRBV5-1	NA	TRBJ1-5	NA	CASSLSGEPNQPQHF	TGCGCCAGCAGCTTATCAGGGGAACCCAATCAGCCCCAGCATTTT
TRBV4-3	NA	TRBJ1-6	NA	CASSQESGGNSPLHF	TGCGCCAGCAGCCAAGAGTCAGGAGGTAATTCACCCCTCCACTTT
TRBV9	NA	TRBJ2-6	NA	CASSVSGSPGAGANVLTF	TGTGCCAGCAGCGTAAGCGGTAGTCCTGGCGCTGGGGCCAACGTCCTGACTTTC
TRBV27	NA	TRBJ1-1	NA	CASITRVPEAFF	TGTGCCAGCATCACCAGGGTGCCTGAAGCTTTCTTT